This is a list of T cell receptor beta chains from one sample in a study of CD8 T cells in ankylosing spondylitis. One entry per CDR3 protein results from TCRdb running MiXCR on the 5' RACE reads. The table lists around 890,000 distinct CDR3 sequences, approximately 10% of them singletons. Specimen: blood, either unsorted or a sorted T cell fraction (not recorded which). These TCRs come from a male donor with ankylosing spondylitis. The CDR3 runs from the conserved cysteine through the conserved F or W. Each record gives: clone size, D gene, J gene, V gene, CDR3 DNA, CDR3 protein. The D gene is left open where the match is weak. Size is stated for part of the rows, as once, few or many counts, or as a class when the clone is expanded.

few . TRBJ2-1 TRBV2 TGTGCCAGCAAAGGGAGTACCCCTAGCTCCTACAATGAGCAGTTCTTC CASKGSTPSSYNEQFF
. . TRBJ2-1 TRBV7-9 TGTGCCAGCAGCCCTTTGGGGGGACAGTACAATGAGCAGTTCTTC CASSPLGGQYNEQFF
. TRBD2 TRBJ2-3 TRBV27 TGTGCCAGCAGTTTATTGGGGGGGGGTCAAACAGATACGCAGTATTTT CASSLLGGGQTDTQYF
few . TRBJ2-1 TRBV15 TGTGCCACCAGCAGCGGGCCCAGGGACAATGAGCAGTTCTTC CATSSGPRDNEQFF
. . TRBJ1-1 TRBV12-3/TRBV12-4 TGTGCCAGCAGTTTAGTATATGGATCGAACACTGAAGCTTTCTTT CASSLVYGSNTEAFF
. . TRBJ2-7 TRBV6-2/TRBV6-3 TGTGCCAGCAGCAAAACCCCGACAGATTACGAGCAGTACTTC CASSKTPTDYEQYF
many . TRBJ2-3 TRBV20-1 TGCAGTGCTATTAGGGGAGATACGCAGTATTTT CSAIRGDTQYF
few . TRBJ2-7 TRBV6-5 TGTGCCAGCAGTTACTCTGGTAATCCATCCCCCGACTACGAGCAGTACTTC CASSYSGNPSPDYEQYF
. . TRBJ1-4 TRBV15 TGTGCCACCAGCAGAGATAAGAACCTCTACGGAAAACTGTTTTTT CATSRDKNLYGKLFF
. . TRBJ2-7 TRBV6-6 TGTGCCAGCAGGCCTAACAGGTTTCAAGAGCAGTACTTC CASRPNRFQEQYF
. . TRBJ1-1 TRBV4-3 TGCGCCAGCAGCCAAGAGATGAGGGGGTTCACTGAAGCTTTCTTT CASSQEMRGFTEAFF
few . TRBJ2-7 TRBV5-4 TGTGCCAGCAGCTTAGGCGGGGCGGGCTACGAGCAGTACTTC CASSLGGAGYEQYF
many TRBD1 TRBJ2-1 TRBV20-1 TGCAGTGCTAGAGATACCCGGACAGGGAGAGAGGAGCAGTTCTTC CSARDTRTGREEQFF
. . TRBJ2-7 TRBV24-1 TGTGCCACCAGTGATGGGGCGGGACAAGGACTCTACGAGCAGTACTTC CATSDGAGQGLYEQYF
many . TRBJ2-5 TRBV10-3 TGTGCCATCAGTGAGATGCGATGGGAGACCCAGTACTTC CAISEMRWETQYF
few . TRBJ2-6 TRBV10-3 TGTGCCATCGGGAGTTACTCTGGGGCCAACGTCCTGACTTTC CAIGSYSGANVLTF
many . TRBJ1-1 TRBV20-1 TGCAGTGCTAGAGGCATTCCGGGCAGGGCGGACACTGAAGCTTTCTTT CSARGIPGRADTEAFF
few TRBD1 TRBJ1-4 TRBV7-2 TGTGCCAGCAGCGCTCCCAGGACAGGGGGAAATGAAAAACTGTTTTTT CASSAPRTGGNEKLFF
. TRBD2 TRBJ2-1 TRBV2 TGTGCCAGCCGGGAGGGCGGTGAGCAGTTCTTC CASREGGEQFF
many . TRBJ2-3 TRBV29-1 TGCAGCTCCGGAGGGGGGAGGACCAGCACAGATACGCAGTATTTT CSSGGGRTSTDTQYF
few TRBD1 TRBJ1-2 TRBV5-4 TGTGCCAGCAGCTCAGCCGACAGGGGCGTATTTAACTATGGCTACACCTTC CASSSADRGVFNYGYTF
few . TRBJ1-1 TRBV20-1 TGCAGTGCTCAAAACATGAACACTGAAGCTTTCTTT CSAQNMNTEAFF
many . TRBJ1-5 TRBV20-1 TGCAGTGCTATATCCTTCGACAGGACGAATCAGCCCCAGCATTTT CSAISFDRTNQPQHF
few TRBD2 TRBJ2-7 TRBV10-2 TGCGCCAGCAGCCACGGAATAGCGGGAGAGGACGAGCAGTACTTC CASSHGIAGEDEQYF
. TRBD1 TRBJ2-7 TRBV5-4 TGTGCCAGCAGCGTACCGGGACAGGGCCATACCTACTTC CASSVPGQGHTYF
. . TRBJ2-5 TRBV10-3 TGTGCCATCAGTGGAGGAGCTGGTGGAGAGACCCAGTACTTC CAISGGAGGETQYF
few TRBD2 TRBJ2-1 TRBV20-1 TGCAGTGCTGGGGGACTAGCGGGACCTCGTTACAATGAGCAGTTCTTC CSAGGLAGPRYNEQFF
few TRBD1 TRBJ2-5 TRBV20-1 TGCAGTGCTAGGGACAGGGGCAAGAGGACCCAGTACTTC CSARDRGKRTQYF
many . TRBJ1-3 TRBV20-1 TGCAGTGCTCAGAGAGGGAACTCTGGAAACACCATATATTTT CSAQRGNSGNTIYF
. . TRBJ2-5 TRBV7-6 TGTGCCAGCAGCTACGATCTGCTCTCCGAGACCCAGTACTTC CASSYDLLSETQYF
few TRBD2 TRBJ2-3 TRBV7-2 TGTGCCAGCAGCTCAAAAGGGACTAGCGGGAGAAAGCAGTATTTT CASSSKGTSGRKQYF
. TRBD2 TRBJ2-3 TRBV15 TGTGCCACCAGCAGAGGAGCGGGGGGCACAGATACGCAGTATTTT CATSRGAGGTDTQYF
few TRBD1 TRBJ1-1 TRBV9 TGTGCCAGCAGCAGAATGAGACAGGGCACTGAAGCTTTCTTT CASSRMRQGTEAFF
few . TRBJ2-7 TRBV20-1 TGCAGTGCTAGTGACGGGTGGGTGAGTGACTTC CSASDGWVSDF
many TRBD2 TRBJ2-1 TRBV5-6 TGTGCCAGCAGCTTTTACACCCGAACTAGCGGGAGCTCCTACAATGAGCAGTTCTTC CASSFYTRTSGSSYNEQFF
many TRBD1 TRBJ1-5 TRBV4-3 TGCGCCAGCAGCCGGGACAGGGCTGAGCCCCAGCATTTT CASSRDRAEPQHF
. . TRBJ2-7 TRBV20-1 TGCAGTGCCCCCCGAGGGGCTTCGTGGGAGCAGTACTTC CSAPRGASWEQYF
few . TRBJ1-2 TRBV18 TGTGCCAGCTCACCCTTGATGGCAGGGATCAACTATGGCTACACCTTC CASSPLMAGINYGYTF
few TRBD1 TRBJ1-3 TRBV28 TGTGCCAGCAGGTACAGGGGAGCTGGAAACACCATATATTTT CASRYRGAGNTIYF
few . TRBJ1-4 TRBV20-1 TGCAGTGCTCGAGCACCGGTCACTAATGAAAAACTGTTTTTT CSARAPVTNEKLFF
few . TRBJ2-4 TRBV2 TGTGCCCTTGACCGCGGAAACATTCAGTACTTC CALDRGNIQYF
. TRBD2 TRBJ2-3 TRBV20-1 TGCAGTGTAGGACTAGCGGGATCAAGTACGCAGTATTTT CSVGLAGSSTQYF
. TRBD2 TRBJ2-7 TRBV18 TGTGCCAGCTCAGCTAGCGGGAGCAACGAGCAGTACTTC CASSASGSNEQYF
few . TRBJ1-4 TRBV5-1 TGCGCCAGCAGCTTGGCGGGGCCTCTACTGGGAAAACTGTTTTTT CASSLAGPLLGKLFF
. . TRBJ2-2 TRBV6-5 TGTGCCAGCAGTTACGGTCGAGGGCAGGGCAACACCGGGGAGCTGTTTTTT CASSYGRGQGNTGELFF
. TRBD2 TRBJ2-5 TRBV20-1 TGCAGTGCTAGAGATCTAGGACTAGCGGGACAAGAGACCCAGTACTTC CSARDLGLAGQETQYF
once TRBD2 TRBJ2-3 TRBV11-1 TGTGCCAGCACGGCGGGAGGGGTAACAGATACGCAGTATTTT CASTAGGVTDTQYF
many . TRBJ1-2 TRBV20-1 TGCAGTGCTAACCCAAACCTCTATGGCTACACCTTC CSANPNLYGYTF